This T cell receptor beta chain originates from a study of identical twins. Study findings and constraints: Out-of-frame alpha sequences shared by twins were enriched for low generation probability.

TCRdb analysed the 5' RACE reads with MiXCR anew, one entry per CDR3 protein. The table has roughly 1.6 million distinct CDR3 sequences, less than 40% seen once. This clonotype was picked up a small number of times. Its matching antigen is unknown. The germline V and J ends were trimmed by 3 bases and 1 base, with 12 bases remaining between them. The CDR3 is made up of 14 amino acids. Germline assignment: CDR1 DFQATT and CDR2 SNEGSKA (reference sequence). V usage is TRBV20-1 and J usage is TRBJ1-1; tentative D call: TRBD1 (6 bases). Sequencing was performed on cord blood. The receptor comes from a newborn girl in good health. The CDR3 sequence: CSASPQTGNTEAFF. In nucleotides, the CDR3 is TGCAGTGCTAGCCCCCAGACAGGGAACACTGAAGCTTTCTTT.